The 30 T cell receptor beta chains in this list originate from one sample, sequenced in a study of T cells in pancreatic ductal adenocarcinoma. Sequencing used immunoSEQ multiplex PCR; TCRdb keeps in-frame clones, though not all of them. The table lists 8,500 to 9,500 clones, under 70% of them singletons. No neoadjuvant therapy was given to the selected pancreatic ductal adenocarcinoma patients before their surgery. Source material: pancreatic tumor tissue. Receptors were obtained from a human donor with pancreatic ductal adenocarcinoma.

The V call is TRBV5-1, the J call TRBJ1-2; TRBD1 matches at 7 bases. The CDR3 consists of 14 residues. Germline CDR1 reads SGHRS; CDR2 reads YFSETQ. V trimming: 3 bases; J trimming: 2 bases; junction bases outside the gene matches: 4. Here the CDR3 DNA reads TGCGCCAGCAGCTCGGCGACAGGGAACTATGGCTACACCTTC. Protein product: CASSSATGNYGYTF.

The chain combines TRBV6-5 with TRBJ2-7, with 9 bases matching TRBD2. After removal of 2 bases from V and 12 bases from J, the junction contained 8 bases not matched to a gene. The CDR3 loop spans 13 amino acids. Germline loops: CDR1 MNHEY, CDR2 SVGAGI. The CDR3 reads CASSYNRGGASYF. The CDR3 DNA is TGTGCCAGCAGTTACAATCGCGGGGGGGCCTCGTACTTC.

The sample holds a few counts of this clone. The rearrangement joins TRBV4-1 to TRBJ2-3; 10 bases are a match to TRBD2. The CDR3 consists of 16 residues. With V trimmed by 3 bases and J by 4 bases, 7 bases remained unmatched. The germline CDR1 and CDR2 sequences are MGHRA and YSYEKL. The CDR3 nucleotides are TGCGCCAGCAGCCATTACCAGCGGGGGGGCCCAGATACGCAGTATTTT. It specifies CASSHYQRGGPDTQYF.

This clone is medium-sized. This chain links TRBV9 with TRBJ1-2; unclear D gene. The V end was cut by 3 bases, the J end by 3 bases, with 9 bases between. Germline CDR1 and CDR2: SGDLS and YYNGEE. CDR3 length: 13 amino acids. CDR3 region: CASSGHSDYGYTF. CDR3 sequence (DNA): TGTGCCAGCAGCGGACATTCCGACTATGGCTACACCTTC. The full variable domain, its missing parts supplied by reference TRBV9 and TRBJ1-2, is DSGVTQTPKHLITATGQRVTLRCSPRSGDLSVYWYQQSLDQGLQFLIQYYNGEERAKGNILERFSAQQFPDLHSELNLSSLELGDSALYFCASSGHSDYGYTFGSGTRLTVV.

This chain links TRBV11-3 with TRBJ1-5, with D unclear. Germline V lookup: CDR1 SGHNT, CDR2 YENEEA. This CDR3 spans 14 amino acids. Between the trimmed V and J ends, which lost 11 bases and 6 bases, there was a span of 20 bases. In DNA, the CDR3 is TGTGCCCTCCCCCTCTGGGGTGGGAGTCAGCCCCAGCATTTT. The encoded protein is CALPLWGGSQPQHF.

The chain has TRBV7-4 and TRBJ2-6; unclear D gene. CDR1 and CDR2 from the germline V gene are SGHVT and SQSDAQ. V was trimmed by 5 bases and J by 5 bases, leaving 16 bases between them. CDR3 length: 16 residues. This chain's CDR3 is CASSGSSQSRANVLTF. The CDR3 DNA follows: TGTGCCAGCAGCGGCAGCTCACAAAGTCGGGCCAACGTCCTGACTTTC.

This clone showed up just a few times. V gene TRBV11-2 combines with J gene TRBJ1-2; D not resolved. The germline V gene encodes CDR1 SGHAT and CDR2 FQNNGV. The CDR3 loop spans 14 amino acids. Trimming stripped 5 bases from V and 1 base from J, with 11 bases between. CDR3 DNA sequence: TGTGCCAGCAGCCCATTTTCCCATAACTATGGCTACACCTTC. Protein: CASSPFSHNYGYTF.

This clone is medium-sized (0.01 to 0.1%) in the sample. CDR3 region: CASSWGDEQFF. CDR3 coding DNA: TGTGCCAGTAGTTGGGGAGATGAGCAGTTCTTC. The V and J genes are TRBV19 and TRBJ2-1, with D tentatively TRBD2 (5 bases). From germline, CDR1 is LNHDA and CDR2 SQIVND (reference sequence). V shed 5 bases and J shed 8 bases, with 7 bases lying between them. This CDR3 has 11 residues.

This clone came up once. This chain joins TRBV6-5 and TRBJ2-3; 7 bases align to TRBD1. After removal of 4 bases from V and 2 bases from J, the junction contained 6 bases not matched to a gene. The CDR3 sequence is 15 residues long. In germline, CDR1 is MNHEY, CDR2 SVGAGI. CDR3: CASSFYRGYTDTQYF. In DNA, the CDR3 is TGTGCCAGCAGTTTCTACAGGGGATACACAGATACGCAGTATTTT.

In its sample, this clone was seen a few times. The V and J genes are TRBV9 and TRBJ1-3; the D is unclear. Trimming took 4 bases from V and 3 from J, leaving 11 bases between them. The CDR3 spans 14 residues. Looked up from germline, CDR1 is SGDLS and CDR2 is YYNGEE. The CDR3 DNA follows: TGTGCCAGCAGCCCCCGGGGTCTTGGAAACACCATATATTTT. Protein product: CASSPRGLGNTIYF.

The chain carries TRBV27 and TRBJ2-7; weak D call: TRBD1 (6 bases). V gave up 5 bases and J gave up 1 base, with 15 bases separating them. The germline V gene has CDR1 MNHEY and CDR2 SMNVEV (reference sequence). The CDR3 consists of 15 residues. CDR3 nucleotide sequence: TGTGCCAGCAGTCGTAACCTCCAGGGGTCCTACGAGCAGTACTTC. Its protein product is CASSRNLQGSYEQYF.

The chain joins TRBV7-2 to TRBJ1-2, with 8 bases matching TRBD1. The CDR3 is made up of 15 amino acids. Germline V gene lookup returns CDR1 SGHTA and CDR2 FQGNSA. The V gene end was trimmed by 5 bases and the J gene end by 2 bases; junction bases not matched to a gene: 7. This CDR3 is CASSPRQGTNYGYTF. The CDR3 nucleotides are TGTGCCAGCAGCCCCCGACAGGGGACCAACTATGGCTACACCTTC.

The rearrangement uses TRBV11-1 and TRBJ1-1; D is perhaps TRBD1 (5 bases). This CDR3 region has 13 residues. Germline-derived CDR1 and CDR2 are SGHAT and FQDESV (reference sequence). V dropped 3 bases and J dropped 6 bases, with 11 bases sitting between them. In nucleotides, the CDR3 is TGTGCCAGCAGCTTGCGGGGGATCTCTGAAGCTTTCTTT. This gives the protein CASSLRGISEAFF.

This rearrangement joins TRBV11-3 to TRBJ2-1; D uncertain. Trimming removed 0 bases from V and 6 bases from J, with 6 bases in between. The CDR3 runs 13 residues. The germline V gene has CDR1 SGHNT and CDR2 YENEEA. CDR3 coding DNA: TGTGCCAGCAGCTTAGACTACCTCAATGAGCAGTTCTTC. Amino acids: CASSLDYLNEQFF. The full variable domain, in which reference TRBV11-3 and TRBJ2-1 provide the parts outside the CDR3, is EAGVVQSPRYKIIEKKQPVAFWCNPISGHNTLYWYLQNLGQGPELLIRYENEEAVDDSQLPKDRFSAERLKGVDSTLKIQPAELGDSAVYLCASSLDYLNEQFFGPGTRLTVL.

This clone occurred once. The J gene is TRBJ2-2, the V gene TRBV5-6, with a weak D call TRBD2 (6 bases). The germline V gene encodes CDR1 SGHDT and CDR2 YYEEEE. The CDR3 length is 16 residues. Between the trimmed V and J ends, which lost 3 bases and 4 bases, there was a span of 16 bases. As DNA, the CDR3 is TGTGCCAGCAGCTCCCAGACTAGAAGAAGCACCGGGGAGCTGTTTTTT. It encodes CASSSQTRRSTGELFF.

The chain carries TRBV5-6 and TRBJ2-5; TRBD1 matches at 9 bases. Looked up from germline, CDR1 is SGHDT and CDR2 is YYEEEE. This CDR3 has 15 amino acids. With V trimmed by 4 bases and J by 1 base, 5 bases remained unmatched. In DNA, the CDR3 is TGTGCCAGCAGCGGGGGACAGGGACTCCAAGAGACCCAGTACTTC. It yields the protein CASSGGQGLQETQYF.

The chain uses TRBV6-1 and TRBJ2-7; D is possibly TRBD2 (5 bases). The CDR3 runs 14 residues. Germline V gene data show CDR1 as MNHNS and CDR2 as SASEGT. The V end lost 4 bases, the J end lost 1 base, and 11 bases lay between the germline ends. Here the CDR3 DNA reads TGTGCCAGCAGTGCCGGGATACGTTCCTACGAGCAGTACTTC. As protein: CASSAGIRSYEQYF.

The chain is built from TRBV28 and TRBJ2-2, with a tentative D call TRBD1 (7 bases). Trimming took 5 bases from V and 6 from J, leaving 13 bases between them. The CDR3 is 14 amino acids. Germline loops: CDR1 MDHEN, CDR2 SYDVKM. The DNA for the CDR3 is TGTGCCAGCAGTCCACAGGGGAGGCCCGGGGAGCTGTTTTTT. Translation gives CASSPQGRPGELFF.

The rearrangement joins TRBV10-2 to TRBJ2-7, with D perhaps TRBD2 (5 bases). The CDR3 length is 14 residues. Per the germline V gene, CDR1 is WSHSY and CDR2 is SAAADI. Deletions cut 0 bases from V and 7 bases from J, with 13 bases between. The CDR3 DNA reads TGCGCCAGCAGTGAGTCGATAATAACGGGGGAGCAGTACTTC. It translates to CASSESIITGEQYF.

V gene TRBV7-9 combines with J gene TRBJ1-3; D is uncertain. The CDR3 runs to 13 residues. Between the trimmed V and J ends, which lost 5 bases and 4 bases, there was a span of 9 bases. Looked up from germline, CDR1 is SEHNR and CDR2 is FQNEAQ (reference sequence). CDR3 in amino acids: CASSPSSGNTIYF. The DNA for the CDR3 is TGTGCCAGCAGCCCCTCTAGCGGAAACACCATATATTTT.

This chain uses TRBV7-9 with TRBJ1-2; TRBD1 aligns across 10 bases. V shed 7 bases, J shed 7 bases, and the junction held 3 bases outside the gene matches. The CDR3 contains 12 residues. Germline values: CDR1 SEHNR, CDR2 FQNEAQ (reference sequence). For the CDR3, the DNA is TGTGCCAGCACCCGGGACAGGGGTGGCTACACCTTC. It encodes CASTRDRGGYTF.

As for this clone: The germline gene is not matched at one end of the junction; a read error may be the cause. This chain connects TRBV7-2 to TRBJ2-7; D unresolved. Germline CDR1 is SGHTA and CDR2 is FQGNSA. CDR3 length: 11 amino acids. The CDR3 loop is CASTLGYEQYF. CDR3 sequence (DNA): TGTGCCAGCACCTTAGGATACGAGCAGTACTTC.

This clone was seen only a few times. The chain employs TRBV12-5 and TRBJ2-7, with D maybe TRBD1 (5 bases). The CDR3 has 15 amino acids. Looked up from germline, CDR1 is LGHNT and CDR2 is FRNRAP. Trimming left V 1 base short and J 2 bases short, with 12 bases between. CDR3 loop: CASGLGGRAAYEQYF. The CDR3, as DNA: TGTGCTAGTGGTTTGGGGGGCAGGGCAGCCTACGAGCAGTACTTC.

Judged by abundance, this clone is large. The chain recombines TRBV6-5 with TRBJ2-3; 11 nucleotides agree with TRBD2. This CDR3 is 15 amino acids long. CDR1 and CDR2 from the germline V gene are MNHEY and SVGAGI. J was trimmed by 4 bases and V by 3 bases; bases with no gene match: 3. The CDR3 bases are TGTGCCAGCAGTTATAGCGGGAGGGCGGCAGATACGCAGTATTTT. Its protein is CASSYSGRAADTQYF.

Written as DNA, the CDR3 is TGTGCCAGCAGTCGACTAGCGGGAGCCCCGGAAGAGACCCAGTACTTC. It yields the protein CASSRLAGAPEETQYF. The chain recombines TRBV28 with TRBJ2-5, with TRBD2 matching 12 bases. The trim removed 5 bases at V and 3 bases at J, leaving 7 bases unmatched. The CDR3 consists of 16 residues. Germline V gene data show CDR1 as MDHEN and CDR2 as SYDVKM.

V is TRBV6-1 and J is TRBJ1-1; a weak D match, TRBD1 (5 bases). V shed 6 bases and J shed 2 bases, with 7 bases lying between them. Germline loops: CDR1 MNHNS, CDR2 SASEGT. CDR3 length equals 12 residues. The CDR3 sequence is CASSGGNTEAFF. CDR3 bases: TGTGCCAGCAGCGGGGGAAACACTGAAGCTTTCTTT.

The chain couples TRBV5-6 to TRBJ2-3; 11 nucleotides match TRBD2. The length of the CDR3 is 16 residues. Germline trimming cut 4 bases from V and 2 bases from J; bases unmatched to any gene: 6. Germline CDR1 and CDR2: SGHDT and YYEEEE. The CDR3 loop reads CASSDRLAGLTDTQYF. In DNA, the CDR3 is TGTGCCAGCAGCGACCGACTAGCGGGGCTCACAGATACGCAGTATTTT.

This clone is deemed medium-sized. The chain employs TRBV11-2 and TRBJ1-6, with D unresolved. Trimming took 0 bases from V and 4 from J, leaving 7 bases between them. The CDR3 length is 15 residues. In germline, CDR1 is SGHAT, CDR2 FQNNGV. CDR3 coding DNA: TGTGCCAGCAGCTTAGAAGGAGCGTATAATTCACCCCTCCACTTT. Amino acid sequence: CASSLEGAYNSPLHF.

In this sample, this clone is large. The chain is built from TRBV25-1 and TRBJ2-1, with no clear D. Trimming pared 1 base from V and 0 bases from J, leaving 7 bases between. The CDR3 spans 15 residues. Germline assignment: CDR1 MGHDK and CDR2 SYGVNS. The CDR3 sequence is CASSESVVSYNEQFF. CDR3 bases: TGTGCCAGCAGTGAATCAGTGGTCTCCTACAATGAGCAGTTCTTC.

The chain links TRBV5-4 to TRBJ1-1; 10 positions agree with TRBD1. CDR3 length: 15 residues. Germline loops: CDR1 SGHNT, CDR2 YYREEE (reference sequence). V shed 4 bases and J 1 base; nucleotides not matched to a gene: 4. CDR3 nucleotides: TGTGCCAGCAGCCAGAGGACAGGGGGGAACACTGAAGCTTTCTTT. Translation: CASSQRTGGNTEAFF.